The 30 T cell receptor beta chains below come from one sample, sequenced in a study of identical twins. From the 5' RACE reads, TCRdb called clonotypes with MiXCR, one entry per CDR3 protein. Seen here are 640,000 or so distinct CDR3 sequences, less than 7% observed once, and the top ten hold about 1.8%. Specimen: naive T cells sorted from blood. The origin of the receptors is a man aged 18 to 29 in good health.

The chain is built from TRBV2 and TRBJ2-5, with D hard to call. The germline V gene has CDR1 SNHLY and CDR2 FYNNEI. The CDR3 length is 14 residues. Trimming stripped 1 base from V and 5 bases from J, with 11 bases between. CDR3: CASSEGGRGETQYF. The CDR3 nucleotides are TGTGCCAGCAGTGAAGGAGGACGTGGGGAGACCCAGTACTTC. Based on the CDR3 plus reference TRBV2 and TRBJ2-5, the full variable domain is EPEVTQTPSHQVTQMGQEVILRCVPISNHLYFYWYRQILGQKVEFLVSFYNNEISEKSEIFDDQFSVERPDGSNFTLKIRSTKLEDSAMYFCASSEGGRGETQYFGPGTRLLVL.

This clonotype was counted ten times or more. In DNA, the CDR3 is TGTGCCAGCAGCCAAGATCTCTCGGGACCACGTTTGGGCGGGGAGCTGTTTTTT. Translated: CASSQDLSGPRLGGELFF. J is TRBJ2-2 and V is TRBV4-2; D may be TRBD1 or TRBD2 (5 bases each). Germline V CDR1 and CDR2: LGHNA, YNFKEQ. Trimming took off 0 bases at V and 7 bases at J, with 21 bases between the two ends. This CDR3 is 18 amino acids long.

This clonotype was seen at least ten times. The chain has TRBV25-1 and TRBJ2-3; D is perhaps TRBD1 or TRBD2 (5 bases each). Germline V CDR1 and CDR2: MGHDK, SYGVNS. Trimming took off 8 bases at V and 2 bases at J, with 14 bases between the two ends. CDR3 length equals 14 residues. The CDR3 reads CASSRDRYTDTQYF. Written as DNA, the CDR3 is TGTGCCAGCTCTCGGGACCGATACACAGATACGCAGTATTTT.

The chain is built from TRBV19 and TRBJ1-5; 10 positions agree with TRBD1. After removal of 3 bases from V and 6 bases from J, the junction contained 11 bases not matched to a gene. This CDR3 is built from 17 residues. CDR1 is LNHDA and CDR2 is SQIVND in the germline V gene (reference sequence). The CDR3 spells CASSISFGTGVSQPQHF. The CDR3 nucleotides are TGTGCCAGTAGTATTAGTTTCGGGACAGGGGTGTCTCAGCCCCAGCATTTT.

The V gene is TRBV7-6, the J gene TRBJ1-5; D remains unclear. Germline CDR1 reads SGHVS; CDR2 reads FNYEAQ. V was shortened by 5 bases and J by 7 bases, with 18 bases between the two germline ends. The CDR3 covers 15 residues. This chain's CDR3 is CASSLDGIPGQPQHF. The CDR3 coding sequence is TGTGCCAGCAGCCTAGACGGCATTCCTGGGCAGCCCCAGCATTTT.

In this sample, this clonotype turned up a few times. The V and J genes are TRBV4-3 and TRBJ2-7; D is perhaps TRBD2 (7 bases). This CDR3 is 16 amino acids long. The V gene's germline CDR1 is LGHNA and CDR2 YSLEER. V was shortened by 0 bases and J by 3 bases, with 15 bases between the two germline ends. CDR3 DNA: TGCGCCAGCAGCCAAGAAGCTGCGGGGGCTCTCTACGAGCAGTACTTC. Translating it yields CASSQEAAGALYEQYF.

This clonotype was detected ten times or more. The V gene is TRBV20-1, the J gene TRBJ2-1, with 7 bases that match TRBD2. Looked up from germline, CDR1 is DFQATT and CDR2 is SNEGSKA (reference sequence). The CDR3 runs to 15 residues. V was pared by 5 bases and J by 4 bases, with 11 bases of the junction left unmatched. The CDR3 DNA follows: TGCAGTGCTCCCTTCGTGGGAGGGCTATACAATGAGCAGTTCTTC. It is translated as CSAPFVGGLYNEQFF.

This clonotype appeared a few times. The CDR3 coding sequence is TGTGCCAGCAGTTACTCAGGACTAGCGGGGATCCCCTCCTACAATGAGCAGTTCTTC. It specifies CASSYSGLAGIPSYNEQFF. The chain recombines TRBV6-2 or TRBV6-3 with TRBJ2-1, with 12 bases lining up with TRBD2. The CDR3 contains 19 residues. V shed 0 bases and J 0 bases; nucleotides not matched to a gene: 6. Germline assignment: CDR1 MNHEY and CDR2 SVGEGT.

This clonotype showed up many times. V gene TRBV7-8 combines with J gene TRBJ2-2; D gene unclear. The CDR3 is 15 amino acids. Germline V gives CDR1 SGHVS, CDR2 FQNEAQ. Deletions cut 0 bases from V and 7 bases from J, with 12 bases between. CDR3 loop: CASSLAVRTRGELFF. The CDR3 nucleotides are TGTGCCAGCAGCTTAGCCGTAAGAACGCGCGGGGAGCTGTTTTTT. Supplemented by reference TRBV7-8 and TRBJ2-2, the full variable domain reads GAGVSQSPRYKVAKRGQDVALRCDPISGHVSLFWYQQALGQGPEFLTYFQNEAQLDKSGLPSDRFFAERPEGSVSTLKIQRTQQEDSAVYLCASSLAVRTRGELFFGEGSRLTVL.

This clonotype was found many times. The CDR3 bases are TGTGCCAGCAAGGGCACAGGCGGCACTCAGCCCCAGCATTTT. It translates to CASKGTGGTQPQHF. The V and J genes are TRBV6-1 and TRBJ1-5, with a tentative D call TRBD1 (5 bases). V was clipped by 7 bases and J by 6 bases, with 16 bases between them. The CDR3 is made up of 14 amino acids. Germline CDR1 is MNHNS and CDR2 is SASEGT.

This clonotype has a count of ten or more. The rearrangement links TRBV12-3 or TRBV12-4 to TRBJ2-5; TRBD2 matches 7 bases. V shed 4 bases and J 2 bases; nucleotides not matched to a gene: 13. The CDR3 length is 17 residues. The CDR3 DNA sequence: TGTGCCAGCAGTTCCTCGGTGGGTGCGGGAGTACAAGAGACCCAGTACTTC. Translated: CASSSSVGAGVQETQYF.

This clonotype showed up many times. The CDR3 region is CASSGYYNEQFF. The CDR3 DNA is TGTGCCAGCAGTGGATACTACAATGAGCAGTTCTTC. The V gene is TRBV25-1, the J gene TRBJ2-1; D gene unclear. This CDR3 contains 12 residues. The germline V gene encodes CDR1 MGHDK and CDR2 SYGVNS. Trimming cost V 4 bases and J 3 bases, with 4 bases left between them.

This clonotype was observed many times. The chain links TRBV7-9 to TRBJ1-5; D is unresolved. V lost 1 base and J lost 0, with 7 bases in between. CDR1 and CDR2 (germline): SEHNR, FQNEAQ (reference sequence). This CDR3 region has 15 residues. This CDR3 is CASSLGRYSNQPQHF. DNA for the CDR3: TGTGCCAGCAGCTTAGGACGGTATAGCAATCAGCCCCAGCATTTT. Together with reference TRBV7-9 and TRBJ1-5, the CDR3 gives the full variable domain: DTGVSQNPRHKITKRGQNVTFRCDPISEHNRLYWYRQTLGQGPEFLTYFQNEAQLEKSRLLSDRFSAERPKGSFSTLEIQRTEQGDSAMYLCASSLGRYSNQPQHFGDGTRLSIL.

This clonotype occurred many times. The chain couples TRBV29-1 to TRBJ1-2; TRBD1 agrees at 7 bases. This CDR3 contains 13 residues. With 3 bases clipped from V and 4 bases from J, the junction kept 5 bases outside the gene matches. Germline loops: CDR1 SQVTM, CDR2 ANQGSEA. The CDR3 is CSVEPRGIYGYTF. The CDR3 coding sequence is TGCAGCGTTGAGCCCAGGGGGATCTATGGCTACACCTTC.

This clonotype has a count of ten or more. The chain carries TRBV5-1 and TRBJ2-7; D is tentatively TRBD1 or TRBD2 (5 bases each). The length of the CDR3 is 15 residues. Trimming removed 0 bases at V and 2 bases at J, with 12 bases between. In germline, CDR1 is SGHRS, CDR2 YFSETQ. The CDR3 is CASSLGSGTAYEQYF. The CDR3, as DNA: TGCGCCAGCAGCTTGGGGTCCGGGACCGCCTACGAGCAGTACTTC. Using reference TRBV5-1 and TRBJ2-7 for the parts outside the CDR3, the full variable domain is KAGVTQTPRYLIKTRGQQVTLSCSPISGHRSVSWYQQTPGQGLQFLFEYFSETQRNKGNFPGRFSGRQFSNSRSEMNVSTLELGDSALYLCASSLGSGTAYEQYFGPGTRLTVT.

In its sample, this clonotype was seen many times. The rearrangement uses TRBV12-3 or TRBV12-4 and TRBJ1-3, with D tentatively TRBD1 (5 bases). V was cut by 5 bases and J by 8 bases, with 10 bases left in between. The CDR3 is 12 residues long. The CDR3 sequence: CASSLRQYTIYF. Here the CDR3 DNA reads TGTGCCAGCAGTCTTAGACAGTACACCATATATTTT.

This clonotype was detected ten times or more. This chain connects TRBV5-5 to TRBJ2-1, with 7 positions matching TRBD1. Germline V gene lookup returns CDR1 SGHKS and CDR2 YYEKEE (reference sequence). V lost 1 base and J lost 5; bases outside the gene matches: 6. The CDR3 is 15 residues long. The CDR3 sequence is CASSLWDSPNNEQFF. The DNA of the CDR3 is TGTGCCAGCAGCTTGTGGGACAGCCCTAACAATGAGCAGTTCTTC.

As DNA, the CDR3 is TGTGCCAGCAGCCCCGGACTAGCGGGGCCTAATCTCTACAATGAGCAGTTCTTC. This sequence encodes CASSPGLAGPNLYNEQFF. This chain uses TRBV11-2 with TRBJ2-1; TRBD2 agrees at 12 bases. The CDR3 runs 18 residues. J gave up 3 bases and V 5 bases, and 11 bases lay outside the gene matches. Germline CDR1 and CDR2: SGHAT and FQNNGV.

V gene TRBV7-3 combines with J gene TRBJ2-1; 8 bases line up with TRBD1. J lost 10 bases, V lost 5 bases, and 13 bases had no gene match. Germline V gene lookup returns CDR1 SGHTA and CDR2 FQGTGA. CDR3 length: 15 residues. The CDR3 region is CASSPSRDRQREQFF. In DNA form, the CDR3 reads TGTGCCAGCAGCCCGTCCCGGGACAGGCAGCGGGAGCAGTTCTTC.

The chain carries TRBV5-6 and TRBJ2-1; 10 bases map to TRBD2. The germline V gene has CDR1 SGHDT and CDR2 YYEEEE. The CDR3 runs 18 residues. V shed 0 bases, J shed 5 bases, and the junction held 11 bases outside the gene matches. The CDR3 loop is CASSLDPPLAGAHNEQFF. Written as DNA, the CDR3 is TGTGCCAGCAGCTTGGACCCCCCTCTAGCGGGAGCCCACAATGAGCAGTTCTTC. The full variable domain, rest sourced from reference TRBV5-6 and TRBJ2-1, is DAGVTQSPTHLIKTRGQQVTLRCSPKSGHDTVSWYQQALGQGPQFIFQYYEEEERQRGNFPDRFSGHQFPNYSSELNVNALLLGDSALYLCASSLDPPLAGAHNEQFFGPGTRLTVL.

The chain is built from TRBV3-1 and TRBJ2-7, with TRBD2 matching over 7 bases. V lost 4 bases to trimming and J lost 7 bases; unmatched junction nucleotides: 7. This CDR3 has 13 amino acids. The germline CDR1 and CDR2 sequences are LGHDT and YNNKEL (reference sequence). The CDR3 sequence is CASSPAGGSEQYV. As DNA, the CDR3 is TGTGCCAGCAGCCCCGCAGGCGGGAGTGAGCAGTACGTC.

This clonotype was counted only a few times. This chain joins TRBV6-5 and TRBJ2-1, with D possibly being TRBD1 or TRBD2 (6 bases each). This CDR3 comprises 11 residues. The V end lost 8 bases, the J end lost 13 bases, and 15 bases lay between the germline ends. Per the germline V gene, CDR1 is MNHEY and CDR2 is SVGAGI. The CDR3 DNA sequence: TGTGCCAGCGGGTCCGGGGGCGATCAGTTCTTC. This codes for CASGSGGDQFF.

This clonotype has a count of ten or more. The rearrangement joins TRBV12-3 or TRBV12-4 to TRBJ2-4; 9 bases fit TRBD2. After removal of 5 bases from V and 3 bases from J, the junction contained 14 bases not matched to a gene. This CDR3 spans 18 amino acids. This CDR3 is CASSLLAGDGPGKNIQYF. The CDR3, as DNA: TGTGCCAGCAGTCTGTTAGCGGGAGATGGGCCAGGCAAAAACATTCAGTACTTC.

This clonotype was counted ten times or more. The chain is built from TRBV29-1 and TRBJ2-1, with D possibly TRBD2 on 5 matching bases. The CDR3 runs to 14 residues. Germline CDR1 SQVTM, CDR2 ANQGSEA. V shed 1 base and J shed 5 bases, with 12 bases lying between them. CDR3 region: CSVEGTPGNNEQFF. The CDR3 DNA sequence: TGCAGCGTTGAAGGGACCCCCGGGAACAATGAGCAGTTCTTC.

This clonotype was seen only a few times. CDR3 amino acids: CASKGTSGREISTDTQYF. Here the CDR3 DNA reads TGTGCCAGCAAGGGGACTAGCGGGAGAGAAATAAGCACAGATACGCAGTATTTT. The genes are TRBV28 and TRBJ2-3; 14 bases map to TRBD2. This CDR3 comprises 18 residues. Germline V gene sequence: CDR1 MDHEN, CDR2 SYDVKM. V dropped 7 bases and J dropped 0; count of bases not matched to a gene: 9.

This clonotype was counted only a few times. The junction departs from germline at one end; a sequencing error may be responsible. The V and J genes are TRBV4-3 and TRBJ2-1; the match to TRBD1 covers 8 bases. This CDR3 contains 16 residues. CDR1 is LGHNA and CDR2 is YSLEER in the germline V gene. CDR3 nucleotide sequence: TGCGCCAGCAGCCAGATGCCGCGGACAGGGTACAGTGAGCAGTTCTTC. Residues: CASSQMPRTGYSEQFF.

This clonotype appeared many times. V usage is TRBV4-1 and J usage is TRBJ1-1; the D gene is possibly TRBD1 (5 bases). Germline V gene data show CDR1 as MGHRA and CDR2 as YSYEKL. The CDR3 length is 15 residues. V lost 0 bases and J lost 4, with 12 bases in between. Here the CDR3 DNA reads TGCGCCAGCAGCCAAGAGGAGTCAGGGCTCACTGAAGCTTTCTTT. Translating gives CASSQEESGLTEAFF.

Ten or more counts support this clonotype. This chain connects TRBV10-1 to TRBJ2-2; the D call may be TRBD1 or TRBD2 (6 bases each). Germline values: CDR1 WNHNN, CDR2 SYGVQD (reference sequence). V lost 2 bases to trimming and J lost 1 base, with 11 bases between them. The CDR3 contains 16 residues. Written as DNA, the CDR3 is TGCGCCAGCAGTGAGAGGGGGGCAGGGAACACCGGGGAGCTGTTTTTT. Encoded protein: CASSERGAGNTGELFF.

This clonotype was counted a few times. The rearrangement uses TRBV5-5 and TRBJ2-5; 7 nucleotides agree with TRBD1. The CDR3 is 15 residues long. Germline V CDR1 and CDR2: SGHKS, YYEKEE (reference sequence). Trimming removed 2 bases from V and 0 bases from J; junction bases left unmatched: 4. DNA of the CDR3: TGTGCCAGCAGCTTTTTAGGGACAGACCAAGAGACCCAGTACTTC. It specifies CASSFLGTDQETQYF.

There are many counts of this clonotype. The CDR3 nucleotides read TGCAGCGTTGGAACCGGGCCCCCGAACACCGGGGAGCTGTTTTTT. Amino acid sequence: CSVGTGPPNTGELFF. The chain combines TRBV29-1 with TRBJ2-2; D call uncertain. The germline V and J ends were trimmed by 4 bases and 0 bases, with 12 bases remaining between them. The CDR3 length is 15 residues. Germline CDR1 and CDR2: SQVTM and ANQGSEA.